This TCR beta chain was identified during a study of blood T cell repertoires in COVID-19. Looking at the study overall: The origin of the acute and convalescent COVID-19 samples was the United States, Italy and Spain.

The germline V and J ends were trimmed by 3 bases and 7 bases, with 9 bases remaining between them. Germline CDR1 is SNHLY and CDR2 is FYNNEI. CDR3 length: 12 residues. Per the authors' pipeline: Reference gene primer amplification gave estimated nucleated cell counts. Only in-frame clones appear in the TCRdb table, and some are missing; sequencing was by immunoSEQ multiplex PCR. V and J calls and clone size are as listed in that table; D and trimming were resolved from the DNA. The data contain approximately 100,000 clones, approximately 83% of them singletons. The TCR comes from a woman of 80 years or more with active or convalescent COVID-19. The chain joins TRBV2 to TRBJ1-1; D is uncertain. Specimen: peripheral blood. CDR3 coding DNA: TGTGCCAGCAGTGAGGGCAGTTATGAAGCTTTCTTT. It encodes CASSEGSYEAFF.